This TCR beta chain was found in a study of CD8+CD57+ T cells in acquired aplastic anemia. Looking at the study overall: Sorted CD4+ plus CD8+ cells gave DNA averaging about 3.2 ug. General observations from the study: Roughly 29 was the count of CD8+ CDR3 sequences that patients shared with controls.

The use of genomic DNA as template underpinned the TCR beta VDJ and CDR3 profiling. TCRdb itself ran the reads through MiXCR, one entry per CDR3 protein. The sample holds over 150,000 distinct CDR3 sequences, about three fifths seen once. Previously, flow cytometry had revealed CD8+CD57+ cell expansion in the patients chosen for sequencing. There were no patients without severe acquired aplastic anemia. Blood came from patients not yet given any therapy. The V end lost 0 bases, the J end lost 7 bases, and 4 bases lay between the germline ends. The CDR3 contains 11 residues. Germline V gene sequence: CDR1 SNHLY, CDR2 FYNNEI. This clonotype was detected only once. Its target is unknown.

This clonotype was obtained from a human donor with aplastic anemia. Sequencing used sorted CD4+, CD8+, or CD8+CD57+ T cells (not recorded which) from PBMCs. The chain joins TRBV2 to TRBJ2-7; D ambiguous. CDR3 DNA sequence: TGTGCCAGCAGTGAAGCGCGTGAGCAGTACTTC. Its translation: CASSEAREQYF.